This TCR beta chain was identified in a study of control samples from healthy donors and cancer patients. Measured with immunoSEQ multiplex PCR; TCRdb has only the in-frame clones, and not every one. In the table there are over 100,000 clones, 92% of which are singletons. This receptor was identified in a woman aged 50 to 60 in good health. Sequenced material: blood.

The CDR3 coding sequence is TGCAGCGTTGAACAGGGGGCTTACACTGAAGCTTTCTTT. Translation gives CSVEQGAYTEAFF. The chain has TRBV29-1 and TRBJ1-1; 8 bases are a match to TRBD1. The V gene end was trimmed by 2 bases and the J gene end by 3 bases; junction bases not matched to a gene: 2. CDR1 SQVTM and CDR2 ANQGSEA come from the germline V gene. This CDR3 comprises 13 residues.